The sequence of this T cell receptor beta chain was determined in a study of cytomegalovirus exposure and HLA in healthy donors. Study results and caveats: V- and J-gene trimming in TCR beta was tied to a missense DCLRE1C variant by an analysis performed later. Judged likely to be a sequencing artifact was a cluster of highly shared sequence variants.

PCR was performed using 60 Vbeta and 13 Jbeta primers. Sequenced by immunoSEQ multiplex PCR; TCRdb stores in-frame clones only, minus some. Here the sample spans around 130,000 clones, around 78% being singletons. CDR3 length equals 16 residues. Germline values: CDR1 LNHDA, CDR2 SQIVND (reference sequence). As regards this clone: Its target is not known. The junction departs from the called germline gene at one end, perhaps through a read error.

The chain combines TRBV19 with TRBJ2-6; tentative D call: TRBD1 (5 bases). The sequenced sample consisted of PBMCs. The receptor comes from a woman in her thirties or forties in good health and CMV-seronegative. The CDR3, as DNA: TGTGCCAGTAGTATAGAGGCCCACTCTGGGGCCAACGGCCTGACTTTC. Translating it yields CASSIEAHSGANGLTF.